This TCR beta chain originates from a study of cytomegalovirus exposure and HLA in healthy donors. Study-wide results and limits: Sequencing likely caused a cluster of highly shared sequence variants. It was 150 to 200 TCR beta chains that were listed as cytomegalovirus-associated. The Asian-associated ancestry cluster reportedly had fewer N-insertions than the roughly 720-donor mean in a later analysis.

With 60 Vbeta and 13 Jbeta primers, the PCR was carried out. The repertoire was sequenced with immunoSEQ multiplex PCR; TCRdb's copy has only in-frame clones and lacks some. The top ten clones hold 1% to 1.5% of a sample with roughly 130,000 clones, 73% of them seen once. This clone has more than one count but fewer than ten. Its antigen is unidentified. Trimming took 6 bases from V and 4 from J, leaving 16 bases between them. This CDR3 is built from 15 residues. Germline CDR1 and CDR2: SNHLY and FYNNEI. The sample consisted of PBMCs. The J gene is TRBJ2-1, the V gene TRBV2; D is possibly TRBD1 (6 bases). This TCR was sampled from a woman aged 40 to 55 in good health and CMV-seronegative. The CDR3 region has the DNA TGTGCCAGCAGCGCGACGAGGGGGACATACAATGAGCAGTTCTTC. Residues: CASSATRGTYNEQFF.